These T cell receptor beta chains were read from a single sample in a study of shared T cell receptors in the human thymus. The method was immunoSEQ multiplex PCR; TCRdb's version includes in-frame clones alone and lacks a portion of them. The sample lists under 450,000 clones, roughly 94% occurring once. The sequenced material came from thymocytes. All receptors come from a human donor. The CDR3 runs from the conserved cysteine through the conserved F or W.

v_gene: TRBV27; CDR3aa: CASSLDCVHNEQFF
v_gene: TRBV7-2; CDR3aa: CASSLALAGETQYF
v_gene: TRBV11-3; CDR3aa: CASSSSGQGAQEDTQYF
v_gene: TRBV2; CDR3aa: CASREPTFGTAQYSNQPQHF
v_gene: TRBV7-2; CDR3aa: CASSFPILAAPVTDTQYF
v_gene: TRBV21-1; CDR3aa: CASSTQVGAGLAGGRNEQFF
v_gene: TRBV4-1; CDR3aa: CASSQVKSEGQTLGDTQYF
v_gene: TRBV28; CDR3aa: CASTSFSGPSYNEQFF
v_gene: TRBV28; CDR3aa: CASSFIQGKFYGYTF
v_gene: TRBV15; CDR3aa: CATSEPTSGGYNEQFF
v_gene: TRBV4-1; CDR3aa: CASSQSYPWGSGNTIYF
v_gene: TRBV18; CDR3aa: CASSPSGGGDSGTPHETSYNEQFF
v_gene: TRBV7-9; CDR3aa: CASSVWTQETQYF
v_gene: TRBV9; CDR3aa: CASSPRVGGQYF
v_gene: TRBV28; CDR3aa: CASSPRRTEQFF
v_gene: TRBV27; CDR3aa: CASSTDRGAQETQYF